This T cell receptor beta chain was recovered during a study of cytomegalovirus exposure and HLA in healthy donors. General study points: A link between a missense DCLRE1C variant and TCR beta V- and J-gene trimming emerged from a later analysis.

Though probably carrying unrecorded immune exposures, donors were nominally healthy at sampling. This CDR3 comprises 16 residues. Germline V lookup: CDR1 MGHRA, CDR2 YSYEKL. Trimming removed 1 base from V and 1 base from J; junction bases left unmatched: 2. PCR primers comprised 60 Vbeta and 13 Jbeta primers. Sequencing was performed with immunoSEQ multiplex PCR; in TCRdb, only in-frame clones are kept and a portion is missing. The sample has about 160,000 clones, around 84% seen once; the top ten hold around 2%. Details on this clone: Its specificity is unknown.

The specimen was PBMCs. This receptor was taken from a man younger than 30 in good health and CMV-seronegative. The chain employs TRBV4-1 and TRBJ2-5; TRBD2 aligns across 11 bases. The CDR3 region has the DNA TGCGCCAGCAGCCAAGGACTAGCGGGGACCCAAGAGACCCAGTACTTC. Its translation is CASSQGLAGTQETQYF.